The next 2 T cell receptor beta chains were all read from a single sample in a study of CD8 T cells in Susac syndrome. Reverse transcription used roughly 0.45 to 1 ug RNA and random hexamers. Via MiXCR, TCRdb re-called the immunoSEQ multiplex PCR reads, giving one row per CDR3 protein. The sample shows roughly 110,000 distinct CDR3 sequences, about nine tenths of them seen only once. The sample comprised CD4+ T cells from PBMCs. All receptors derive from a human donor in good health.

This rearrangement joins TRBV19 to TRBJ1-2; D not certain. The CDR3 is made up of 14 amino acids. Germline CDR1 is LNHDA and CDR2 is SQIVND (reference sequence). Trimming shortened V by 0 bases and J by 2 bases, and 7 bases separated the two germline ends. In DNA form, the CDR3 reads TGTGCCAGTAGTATAGAGGCCAGAAACTATGGCTACACCTTC. It codes for CASSIEARNYGYTF.

The J gene is TRBJ2-3, the V gene TRBV5-4; D ambiguous. In germline, CDR1 is SGHNT, CDR2 YYREEE (reference sequence). The CDR3 covers 14 residues. The V and J ends lost 0 bases and 6 bases respectively, with 11 bases between them. CDR3: CASSLVGGADTQYF. The CDR3 region has the DNA TGTGCCAGCAGCTTGGTTGGCGGCGCGGATACGCAGTATTTT.